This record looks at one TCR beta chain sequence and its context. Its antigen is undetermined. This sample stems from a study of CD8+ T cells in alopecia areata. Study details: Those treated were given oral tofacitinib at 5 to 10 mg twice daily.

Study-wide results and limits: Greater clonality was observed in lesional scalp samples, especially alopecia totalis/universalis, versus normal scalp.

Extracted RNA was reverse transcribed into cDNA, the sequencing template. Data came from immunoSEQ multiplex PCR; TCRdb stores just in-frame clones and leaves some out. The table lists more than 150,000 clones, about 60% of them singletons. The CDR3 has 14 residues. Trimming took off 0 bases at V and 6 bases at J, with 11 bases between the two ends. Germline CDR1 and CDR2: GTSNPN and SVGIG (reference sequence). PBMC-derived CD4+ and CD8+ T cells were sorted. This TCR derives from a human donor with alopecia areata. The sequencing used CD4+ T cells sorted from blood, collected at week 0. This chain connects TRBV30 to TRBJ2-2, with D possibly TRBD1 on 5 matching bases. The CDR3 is CAWSVVRVAGELFF. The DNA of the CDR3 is TGTGCCTGGAGTGTTGTCAGGGTGGCCGGGGAGCTGTTTTTT.